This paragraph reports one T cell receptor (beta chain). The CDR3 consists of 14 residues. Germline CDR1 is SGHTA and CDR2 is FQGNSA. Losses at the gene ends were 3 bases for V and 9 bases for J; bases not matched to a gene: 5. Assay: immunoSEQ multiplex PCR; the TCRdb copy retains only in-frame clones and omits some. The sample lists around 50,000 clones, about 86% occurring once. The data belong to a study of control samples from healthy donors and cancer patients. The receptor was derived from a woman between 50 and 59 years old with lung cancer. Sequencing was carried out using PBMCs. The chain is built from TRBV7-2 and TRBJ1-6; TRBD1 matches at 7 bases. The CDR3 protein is CASSFGQESSPLHF. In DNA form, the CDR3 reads TGTGCCAGCAGCTTTGGACAGGAGAGTTCACCCCTCCACTTT. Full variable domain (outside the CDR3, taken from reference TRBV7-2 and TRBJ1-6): GAGVSQSPSNKVTEKGKDVELRCDPISGHTALYWYRQSLGQGLEFLIYFQGNSAPDKSGLPSDRFSAERTGGSVSTLTIQRTQQEDSAVYLCASSFGQESSPLHFGNGTRLTVT.